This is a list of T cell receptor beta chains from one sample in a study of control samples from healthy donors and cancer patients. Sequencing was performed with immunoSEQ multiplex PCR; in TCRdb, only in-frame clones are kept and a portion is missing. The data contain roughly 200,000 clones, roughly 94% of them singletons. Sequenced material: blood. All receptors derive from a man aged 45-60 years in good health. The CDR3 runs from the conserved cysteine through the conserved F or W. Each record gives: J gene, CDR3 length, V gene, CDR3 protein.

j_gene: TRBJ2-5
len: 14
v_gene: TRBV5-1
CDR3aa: CASSLASPQETQYF

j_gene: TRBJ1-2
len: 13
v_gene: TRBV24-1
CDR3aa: CATSDLKGYGYTF

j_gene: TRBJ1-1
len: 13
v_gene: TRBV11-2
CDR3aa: CASSLEFTGKAFF

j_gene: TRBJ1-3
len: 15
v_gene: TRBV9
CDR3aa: CASSRPGGAGNTIYF

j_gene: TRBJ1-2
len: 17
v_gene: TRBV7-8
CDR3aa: CASSFQGGGLKNYGYTF

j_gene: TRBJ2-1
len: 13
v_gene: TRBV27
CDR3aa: CASSPLDRGEKFF

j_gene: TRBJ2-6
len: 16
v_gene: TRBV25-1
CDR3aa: CASSDLRDSGANVLTF

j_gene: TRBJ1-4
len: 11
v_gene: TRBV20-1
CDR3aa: CSANVNEKLFF

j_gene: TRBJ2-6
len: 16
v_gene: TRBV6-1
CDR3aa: CASSAQGRAGANVLTF

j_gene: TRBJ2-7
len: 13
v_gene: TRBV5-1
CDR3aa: CASSLRLDGEQYF

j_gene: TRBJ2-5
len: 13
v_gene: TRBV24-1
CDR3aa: CATSFGGQETQYF

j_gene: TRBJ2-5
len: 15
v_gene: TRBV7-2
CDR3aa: CASSLGGPGRETQYF

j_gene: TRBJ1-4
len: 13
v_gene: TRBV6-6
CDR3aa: CASSDSTNEKLFF

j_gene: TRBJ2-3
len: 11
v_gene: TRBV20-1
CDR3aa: CSQGVTDTQYF

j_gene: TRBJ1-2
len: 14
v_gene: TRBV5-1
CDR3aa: CASSETGDDYGYTF

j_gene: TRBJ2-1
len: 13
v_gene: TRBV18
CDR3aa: CASSPEGYNEQFF

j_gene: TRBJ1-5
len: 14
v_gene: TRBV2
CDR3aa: CASSEEWGDQPQHF

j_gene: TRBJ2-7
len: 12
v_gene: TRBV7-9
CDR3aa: CASSFRGYEQYF

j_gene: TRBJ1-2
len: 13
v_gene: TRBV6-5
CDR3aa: CASRDPGHYGYTF

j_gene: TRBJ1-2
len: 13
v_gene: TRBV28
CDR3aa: CASSSSRVYGYTF

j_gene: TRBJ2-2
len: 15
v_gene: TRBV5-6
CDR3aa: CASSFYGAGTGELFF

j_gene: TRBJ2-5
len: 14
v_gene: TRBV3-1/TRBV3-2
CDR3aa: CASSQAPSYETQYF

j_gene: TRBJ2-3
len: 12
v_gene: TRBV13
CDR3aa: CASSLGTDTQYF

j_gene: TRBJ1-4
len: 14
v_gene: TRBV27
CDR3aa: CASSLRGTNEKLFF

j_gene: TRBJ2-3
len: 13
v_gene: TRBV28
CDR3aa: CASSLDSTDTQYF

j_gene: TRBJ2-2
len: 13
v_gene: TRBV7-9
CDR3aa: CASSSQGTGELFF

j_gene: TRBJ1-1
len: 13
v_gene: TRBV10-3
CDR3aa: CAISGKGMAEAFF

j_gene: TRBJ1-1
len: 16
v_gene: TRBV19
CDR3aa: CASSPRQFSVNTEAFF

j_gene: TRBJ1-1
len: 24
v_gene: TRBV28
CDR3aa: CASSFPPRGTTLGGRRVWDTEAFF

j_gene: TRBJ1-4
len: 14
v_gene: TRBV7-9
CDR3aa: CASSLRGDGEKLFF

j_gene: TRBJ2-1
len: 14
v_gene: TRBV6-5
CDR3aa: CASSHRSSYNEQFF

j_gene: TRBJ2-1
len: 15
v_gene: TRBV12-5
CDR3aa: CASGLGSGGYNEQFF

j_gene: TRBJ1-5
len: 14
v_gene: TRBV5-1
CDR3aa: CASSLGDLYQPQHF

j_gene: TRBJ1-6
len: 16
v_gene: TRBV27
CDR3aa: CASSSYQGAGNSPLHF

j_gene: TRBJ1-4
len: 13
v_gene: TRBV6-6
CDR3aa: CAGQQGVYEKLFF

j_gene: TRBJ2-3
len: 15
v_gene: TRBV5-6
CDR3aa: CASSLRRLRVVGQYF

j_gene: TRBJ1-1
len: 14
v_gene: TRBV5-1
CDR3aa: CASSLVTGNTEAFF

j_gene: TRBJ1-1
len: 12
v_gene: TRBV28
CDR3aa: CANTTGNTEAFF

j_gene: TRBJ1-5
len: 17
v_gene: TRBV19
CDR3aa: CASSLTTGGYSNQPQHF

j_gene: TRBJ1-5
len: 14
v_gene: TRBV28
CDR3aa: CASSLRAIHQPQHF

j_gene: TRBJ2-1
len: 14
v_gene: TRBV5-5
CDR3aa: CASRGLVAYNEQFF

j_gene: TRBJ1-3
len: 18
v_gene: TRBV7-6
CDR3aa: CASSFKPPDQSSGNTIYF

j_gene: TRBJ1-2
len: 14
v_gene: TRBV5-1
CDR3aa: CASSLTGSNYGYTF

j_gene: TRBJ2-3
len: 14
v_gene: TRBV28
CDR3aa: CASSLSGGPGTQYF

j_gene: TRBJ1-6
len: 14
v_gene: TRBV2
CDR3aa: CASSEQGANSPLHF

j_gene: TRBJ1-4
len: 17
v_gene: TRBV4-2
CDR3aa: CASSQGPGYTTNEKLFF

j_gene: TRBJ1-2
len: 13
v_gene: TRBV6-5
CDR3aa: CASSLTGEDGYTF

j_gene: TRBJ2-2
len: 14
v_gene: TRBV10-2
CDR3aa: CASKGLVHTGELFF